One and the same sample provided the 26 T cell receptor beta chains below, sequenced in a study of T cell responses to AZD1222 COVID-19 vaccine. TCRdb's copy holds only in-frame clones and misses some; the assay was immunoSEQ multiplex PCR. The sample carries fewer than 100,000 clones, 90% recorded once. The sample consisted of peripheral blood, taken on day 0 of AZD1222 vaccination. These receptors were obtained from an adult in good health.

The rearrangement joins TRBV5-1 to TRBJ1-4, with 11 bases matching TRBD1. Germline V CDR1 and CDR2: SGHRS, YFSETQ. J lost 6 bases, V lost 2 bases, and 6 bases had no gene match. This CDR3 has 16 residues. The CDR3 sequence is CASSFQPGQGDEKLFF. The CDR3 region has the DNA TGCGCCAGCAGCTTCCAACCGGGACAGGGGGATGAAAAACTGTTTTTT.

The chain joins TRBV5-1 to TRBJ2-3, with a possible D match to TRBD2 (5 bases). The germline V gene encodes CDR1 SGHRS and CDR2 YFSETQ. The CDR3 length is 14 residues. V was clipped by 4 bases and J by 1 base, with 10 bases between them. CDR3 nucleotide sequence: TGCGCCAGCAGCGCCGGACTTCGCACAGATACGCAGTATTTT. Protein product: CASSAGLRTDTQYF.

This clone was counted once. V is TRBV3-1 (or the pseudogene TRBV3-2) and J is TRBJ1-6, with 8 bases matching TRBD1. This CDR3 is 18 amino acids long. CDR1 is LGHDT and CDR2 is YNNKEL in the germline V gene (reference sequence). Unmatched junction bases numbered 14, after V lost 5 bases and J lost 5 bases. The CDR3 DNA is TGTGCCAGCAGCACACACCGACCATGGACAGGGAATAATTCACCCCTCCACTTT. It encodes CASSTHRPWTGNNSPLHF.

The chain carries TRBV6-5 and TRBJ1-5, with a weak D call TRBD1 (5 bases). V dropped 6 bases and J dropped 2 bases, with 14 bases sitting between them. Per the germline V gene, CDR1 is MNHEY and CDR2 is SVGAGI. The CDR3 has 15 amino acids. As DNA, the CDR3 is TGTGCCAGCAGACCTACCGGGGGGGGCAATCAGCCCCAGCATTTT. This gives the protein CASRPTGGGNQPQHF.

The rearrangement uses TRBV12-5 and TRBJ1-2; TRBD1 aligns across 8 bases. V trimming: 2 bases; J trimming: 8 bases; junction bases outside the gene matches: 7. The CDR3 is 14 amino acids. In germline, CDR1 is LGHNT, CDR2 FRNRAP. In DNA form, the CDR3 reads TGTGCTAGTGGTTTGAGACCGGACAGGGAAGGCTACACCTTC. Protein: CASGLRPDREGYTF. Together with reference TRBV12-5 and TRBJ1-2, the CDR3 gives the full variable domain: DARVTQTPRHKVTEMGQEVTMRCQPILGHNTVFWYRQTMMQGLELLAYFRNRAPLDDSGMPKDRFSAEMPDATLATLKIQPSEPRDSAVYFCASGLRPDREGYTFGSGTRLTVV.

The CDR3 nucleotides are TGCGCCAGCAGCCAAAATGACGGGAGCAATCAGCCCCAGCATTTT. Protein sequence: CASSQNDGSNQPQHF. The V gene is TRBV4-3, the J gene TRBJ1-5; D is undetermined. Germline V lookup: CDR1 LGHNA, CDR2 YSLEER. V shed 2 bases and J shed 1 base, with 9 bases lying between them. The CDR3 extends over 15 amino acids.

The chain carries TRBV9 and TRBJ2-1; 10 bases agree with TRBD1. CDR1 is SGDLS, CDR2 YYNGEE, per germline. V lost 3 bases and J lost 9; bases outside the gene matches: 9. The CDR3 covers 15 residues. The CDR3 is CASSAYDRGQGEQFF. The CDR3 DNA reads TGTGCCAGCAGCGCCTACGACAGGGGGCAGGGTGAGCAGTTCTTC.

The chain joins TRBV6-4 to TRBJ2-1; tentative D call: TRBD2 (5 bases). Trimming shortened V by 0 bases and J by 5 bases, and 14 bases separated the two germline ends. The CDR3 is made up of 16 amino acids. Germline values: CDR1 MRHNA, CDR2 SNTAGT. This CDR3 reads CASSDSEAAGDNEQFF. CDR3 coding DNA: TGTGCCAGCAGTGACTCAGAGGCGGCCGGGGACAATGAGCAGTTCTTC.

The chain couples TRBV7-2 to TRBJ1-2; D gene ambiguous. V lost 5 bases to trimming and J lost 8 bases, with 15 bases between them. CDR1 is SGHTA, CDR2 FQGNSA, per germline. The CDR3 runs to 13 residues. CDR3 sequence reads: CASSPPAMEGYTF. The CDR3 coding sequence is TGTGCCAGCAGCCCCCCGGCGATGGAGGGCTACACCTTC.

The chain recombines TRBV15 with TRBJ1-3; 8 bases line up with TRBD1. Germline assignment: CDR1 LNHNV and CDR2 YYDKDF (reference sequence). V dropped 0 bases and J dropped 3; count of bases not matched to a gene: 4. The CDR3 spans 16 residues. The DNA for the CDR3 is TGTGCCACCAGCAGAGATTGGACAGGGAGTGGAAACACCATATATTTT. This sequence encodes CATSRDWTGSGNTIYF.

The V gene is TRBV7-9, the J gene TRBJ1-4; 7 bases are shared with TRBD1. The CDR3 sequence is 14 residues long. Germline V lookup: CDR1 SEHNR, CDR2 FQNEAQ (reference sequence). J lost 6 bases, V lost 4 bases, and 5 bases had no gene match. Here the CDR3 reads CASSSTGRDEKLFF. Written as DNA, the CDR3 is TGTGCCAGCAGCTCGACAGGGAGGGATGAAAAACTGTTTTTT.

The genes are TRBV5-4 and TRBJ2-3; D is undetermined. Trimming removed 1 base from V and 1 base from J, with 4 bases in between. The CDR3 loop spans 13 amino acids. Per the germline V gene, CDR1 is SGHNT and CDR2 is YYREEE (reference sequence). In DNA form, the CDR3 reads TGTGCCAGCAGCTTGCAGGGCACAGATACGCAGTATTTT. Translation gives CASSLQGTDTQYF.

This clone was recorded once. The rearrangement joins TRBV18 to TRBJ2-2, with 7 nucleotides matching TRBD1. The CDR3 is made up of 17 amino acids. Germline assignment: CDR1 KGHSH and CDR2 LQKENI. V was pared by 2 bases and J by 4 bases, with 10 bases of the junction left unmatched. The CDR3 loop reads CASSPIGGLGPTGELFF. The CDR3 DNA is TGTGCCAGCTCACCAATAGGGGGCCTCGGACCCACCGGGGAGCTGTTTTTT. Looking up the rest from reference TRBV18 and TRBJ2-2 gives the full variable domain: NAGVMQNPRHLVRRRGQEARLRCSPMKGHSHVYWYRQLPEEGLKFMVYLQKENIIDESGMPKERFSAEFPKEGPSILRIQQVVRGDSAAYFCASSPIGGLGPTGELFFGEGSRLTVL.

This chain uses TRBV18 with TRBJ1-5, with D unresolved. CDR3 length equals 14 residues. CDR1 and CDR2 from the germline V gene are KGHSH and LQKENI. Trimming shortened V by 5 bases and J by 4 bases, and 12 bases separated the two germline ends. CDR3 in DNA: TGTGCCAGCTCAGATAGTTCCGTGAATCAGCCCCAGCATTTT. Encoded protein: CASSDSSVNQPQHF.

This clone appeared once. The chain uses TRBV7-8 and TRBJ1-3; D not resolved. Germline loops: CDR1 SGHVS, CDR2 FQNEAQ. This CDR3 is 13 amino acids long. The germline V and J ends were trimmed by 1 base and 4 bases, with 5 bases remaining between them. CDR3 sequence reads: CASSLGSGNTIYF. CDR3 DNA: TGTGCCAGCAGCTTAGGCTCCGGAAACACCATATATTTT.

The CDR3 DNA follows: TGCAGCGTTCCGGGGGGCCGGGGCTACACCTTC. Its translation: CSVPGGRGYTF. J is TRBJ1-2 and V is TRBV29-1; TRBD1 is a possible D gene (6 bases). Per the germline V gene, CDR1 is SQVTM and CDR2 is ANQGSEA. CDR3 length equals 11 residues. Trimming left V 5 bases short and J 8 bases short, with 12 bases between.

The chain recombines TRBV3-1 (or the pseudogene TRBV3-2) with TRBJ2-7, with 8 positions matching TRBD1. There are 16 residues in the CDR3. V was pared by 5 bases and J by 2 bases, with 11 bases of the junction left unmatched. In germline, CDR1 is LGHDT, CDR2 YNNKEL (reference sequence). This CDR3 is CASSKNPGTGTYEQYF. The CDR3 region has the DNA TGTGCCAGCAGCAAGAATCCCGGGACAGGAACCTACGAGCAGTACTTC.

This clone appeared many times. J is TRBJ1-1 and V is TRBV5-6; D remains unclear. Between the trimmed V and J ends, which lost 1 base and 2 bases, there was a span of 6 bases. The germline V gene has CDR1 SGHDT and CDR2 YYEEEE. CDR3 length: 13 residues. The CDR3 spells CASSLRDNTEAFF. CDR3 in DNA: TGTGCCAGCAGCTTGCGAGACAACACTGAAGCTTTCTTT.

V gene TRBV4-3 combines with J gene TRBJ1-2; D is undetermined. The CDR3 spans 14 residues. Trimming pared 5 bases from V and 1 base from J, leaving 11 bases between. Germline-derived CDR1 and CDR2 are LGHNA and YSLEER. CDR3 sequence reads: CASSSWTGNYGYTF. CDR3 nucleotide sequence: TGCGCCAGCAGCAGTTGGACGGGTAACTATGGCTACACCTTC.

The V gene is TRBV29-1, the J gene TRBJ2-2; TRBD2 might be the D (6 bases). The CDR3 totals 14 residues. Germline loops: CDR1 SQVTM, CDR2 ANQGSEA. Trimming left V 6 bases short and J 0 bases short, with 11 bases between. CDR3 region: CSVTRGTNTGELFF. The CDR3 DNA follows: TGCAGCGTGACTCGGGGGACGAACACCGGGGAGCTGTTTTTT.

CDR3 DNA sequence: TGTGCTAGTGGTTTGAACGATGGCGGGGGAACAGATACGCAGTATTTT. It specifies CASGLNDGGGTDTQYF. The rearrangement uses TRBV12-5 and TRBJ2-3, with 7 nucleotides matching TRBD2. Germline CDR1 LGHNT, CDR2 FRNRAP. The ends lost 2 bases at V and 3 bases at J; junction bases unmatched: 8. CDR3 size: 16 residues.

This chain's CDR3 is CASSLSSPIEKLFF. The CDR3 DNA reads TGTGCCAGCAGCCTAAGTTCCCCTATTGAAAAACTGTTTTTT. The chain combines TRBV11-2 with TRBJ1-4; D remains unclear. The CDR3 runs 14 residues. Germline assignment: CDR1 SGHAT and CDR2 FQNNGV. Trimming removed 5 bases at V and 7 bases at J, with 14 bases between.

The rearrangement links TRBV7-3 to TRBJ2-3; 13 bases align to TRBD2. Germline assignment: CDR1 SGHTA and CDR2 FQGTGA. The J segment lost 6 bases and the V segment lost 5 bases, leaving 5 bases of the junction unmatched. CDR3 length equals 15 residues. This chain's CDR3 is CASSQTSGGYDTQYF. The DNA for the CDR3 is TGTGCCAGCAGCCAGACTAGCGGGGGGTACGATACGCAGTATTTT.

The V and J genes are TRBV27 and TRBJ1-4; 9 bases fit TRBD1. This CDR3 has 16 amino acids. Looked up from germline, CDR1 is MNHEY and CDR2 is SMNVEV (reference sequence). V lost 4 bases to trimming and J lost 5 bases; unmatched junction nucleotides: 8. DNA of the CDR3: TGTGCCAGCAGTTCCTTCTCACAGGGGGCCAATGAAAAACTGTTTTTT. Translating gives CASSSFSQGANEKLFF.

The rearrangement uses TRBV28 and TRBJ1-2; maybe TRBD1 (5 bases). CDR1 and CDR2 (germline): MDHEN, SYDVKM. This CDR3 comprises 12 residues. V was shortened by 5 bases and J by 5 bases, with 9 bases between the two germline ends. The CDR3 DNA reads TGTGCCAGCAGTCTGGGGCAGTATGGCTACACCTTC. It encodes CASSLGQYGYTF.

This chain's CDR3 is CASSILGQGPFVPQYF. In DNA, the CDR3 is TGTGCCAGTAGTATACTCGGACAGGGCCCTTTCGTGCCGCAGTATTTT. The chain couples TRBV19 to TRBJ2-3; TRBD1 aligns across 8 bases. Germline values: CDR1 LNHDA, CDR2 SQIVND (reference sequence). V trimming: 2 bases; J trimming: 10 bases; junction bases outside the gene matches: 14. The CDR3 has 16 amino acids.